The 31 T cell receptor beta chains reported below all come from one sample, sequenced in a study of PD-L1 blockade in urothelial cancer. Here immunoSEQ multiplex PCR was the method, and the copy in TCRdb shows in-frame clones only, minus some. The sample lists some 120,000 clones, more than 75% occurring once. Stated time point: peripheral blood 6 weeks after treatment start. Specimen: PBMCs, collected around atezolizumab (anti-PD-L1) treatment. The receptors stem from a man aged 45-65 years with urothelial cancer.

V is TRBV11-2 and J is TRBJ2-7; TRBD2 might be the D (6 bases). V gave up 5 bases and J gave up 0 bases, with 14 bases separating them. The CDR3 is 15 amino acids. Germline V gene sequence: CDR1 SGHAT, CDR2 FQNNGV. The chain's CDR3 is CASSLRAGSSYEQYF. For the CDR3, the DNA is TGTGCCAGCAGCCTCCGGGCGGGAAGCTCCTACGAGCAGTACTTC.

In its sample, this clone was seen a few times. J is TRBJ2-5 and V is TRBV11-1, with TRBD1 as a possible D gene (5 bases). Trimming removed 1 base at V and 6 bases at J, with 6 bases between. Germline-derived CDR1 and CDR2 are SGHAT and FQDESV (reference sequence). CDR3 length equals 12 residues. CDR3 sequence: CASSLGGQTQYF. CDR3 DNA: TGTGCCAGCAGCTTAGGGGGCCAGACCCAGTACTTC.

This chain connects TRBV30 to TRBJ1-5; D possibly corresponds to TRBD1 (5 bases). The CDR3 sequence is 13 residues long. The V end was cut by 0 bases, the J end by 7 bases, with 10 bases between. Germline V lookup: CDR1 GTSNPN, CDR2 SVGIG (reference sequence). Here the CDR3 DNA reads TGTGCCTGGAGTGTACGGGGGTTGCAGCCCCAGCATTTT. It is translated as CAWSVRGLQPQHF.

In this sample, this clone turned up once. The chain combines TRBV11-3 with TRBJ2-1; unclear D gene. Germline loops: CDR1 SGHNT, CDR2 YENEEA. CDR3 size: 13 residues. Deletions cut 5 bases from V and 8 bases from J, with 13 bases between. The DNA for the CDR3 is TGTGCCAGCAGCGCATCATACAGAGATGAGCAGTTCTTC. Translation: CASSASYRDEQFF.

The V gene is TRBV28, the J gene TRBJ2-7, with 9 bases lining up with TRBD1. The CDR3 consists of 15 residues. The germline V gene has CDR1 MDHEN and CDR2 SYDVKM. V was pared by 6 bases and J by 2 bases, with 8 bases of the junction left unmatched. The DNA for the CDR3 is TGTGCCAGCAGGGGGCTCGGGACAGGGCCCTACGAGCAGTACTTC. This sequence encodes CASRGLGTGPYEQYF. The variable domain in full, with the rest retrieved from reference TRBV28 and TRBJ2-7, is DVKVTQSSRYLVKRTGEKVFLECVQDMDHENMFWYRQDPGLGLRLIYFSYDVKMKEKGDIPEGYSVSREKKERFSLILESASTNQTSMYLCASRGLGTGPYEQYFGPGTRLTVT.

This rearrangement joins TRBV10-3 to TRBJ2-3, with a weak D call TRBD1 (6 bases). V was cut by 10 bases and J by 0 bases, with 11 bases left in between. The germline V gene encodes CDR1 ENHRY and CDR2 SYGVKD. The CDR3 spans 13 residues. CDR3 in amino acids: CATTGLSTDTQYF. Written as DNA, the CDR3 is TGTGCCACGACAGGCCTTAGCACAGATACGCAGTATTTT.

The chain joins TRBV28 to TRBJ2-7; 7 positions match TRBD1. The V segment lost 4 bases and the J segment 2 bases; nucleotides outside the gene matches: 5. The V gene's germline CDR1 is MDHEN and CDR2 SYDVKM. The CDR3 covers 14 residues. The CDR3 protein is CASSSTGFPYEQYF. CDR3 nucleotides: TGTGCCAGCAGTTCGACAGGGTTCCCCTACGAGCAGTACTTC.

J is TRBJ1-6 and V is TRBV4-1, with D possibly being TRBD1 (5 bases). The CDR3 extends over 15 amino acids. Trimming stripped 2 bases from V and 7 bases from J, with 12 bases between. Germline CDR1 is MGHRA and CDR2 is YSYEKL. The CDR3 DNA follows: TGCGCCAGCAGCCAAAGGCAGGGTATAAATTCACCCCTCCACTTT. This encodes CASSQRQGINSPLHF.

The rearrangement links TRBV19 to TRBJ2-1; TRBD1 matches at 9 bases. The CDR3 covers 15 residues. Losses at the gene ends were 5 bases for V and 8 bases for J; bases not matched to a gene: 10. CDR1 and CDR2 from the germline V gene are LNHDA and SQIVND (reference sequence). The CDR3 coding sequence is TGTGCCAGTAGTCAAGGACAGGGGATTTTCTATGAGCAGTTCTTC. Its translation: CASSQGQGIFYEQFF. Together with reference TRBV19 and TRBJ2-1, the CDR3 gives the full variable domain: DGGITQSPKYLFRKEGQNVTLSCEQNLNHDAMYWYRQDPGQGLRLIYYSQIVNDFQKGDIAEGYSVSREKKESFPLTVTSAQKNPTAFYLCASSQGQGIFYEQFFGPGTRLTVL.

The chain has TRBV5-1 and TRBJ2-3; weak D call: TRBD2 (5 bases). Germline V CDR1 and CDR2: SGHRS, YFSETQ. Trimming removed 0 bases at V and 1 base at J, with 15 bases between. This CDR3 spans 17 amino acids. The CDR3 DNA reads as TGCGCCAGCAGCTTGGGTCCCCGGGCGGGTGGCACAGATACGCAGTATTTT. Its translation is CASSLGPRAGGTDTQYF. Combining the CDR3 with reference TRBV5-1 and TRBJ2-3 gives the whole variable domain KAGVTQTPRYLIKTRGQQVTLSCSPISGHRSVSWYQQTPGQGLQFLFEYFSETQRNKGNFPGRFSGRQFSNSRSEMNVSTLELGDSALYLCASSLGPRAGGTDTQYFGPGTRLTVL.

V is TRBV5-1 and J is TRBJ2-3; 7 positions match TRBD2. The germline V gene encodes CDR1 SGHRS and CDR2 YFSETQ. The ends lost 0 bases at V and 5 bases at J; junction bases unmatched: 6. CDR3 length: 15 residues. The CDR3 reads CASSLVRGVGDTQYF. The CDR3, as DNA: TGCGCCAGCAGCTTGGTCCGGGGGGTAGGAGATACGCAGTATTTT.

This chain uses TRBV4-1 with TRBJ2-1; a weak D match, TRBD2 (7 bases). Germline V CDR1 and CDR2: MGHRA, YSYEKL. This CDR3 spans 19 amino acids. V lost 0 bases and J lost 0, with 18 bases in between. The CDR3 DNA sequence: TGCGCCAGCAGCCAAGATTTCTCGCGGGGGCTGCCCTCCTACAATGAGCAGTTCTTC. This translates into CASSQDFSRGLPSYNEQFF.

This clone was counted only a few times. V gene TRBV2 combines with J gene TRBJ2-7; tentatively, D is TRBD1 (6 bases). With 3 bases removed from V and 7 bases from J, the gap between germline ends came to 13 bases. Germline V gene data show CDR1 as SNHLY and CDR2 as FYNNEI. The CDR3 totals 13 residues. Here the CDR3 reads CASSDATGDEQYF. The CDR3 coding sequence is TGTGCCAGCAGTGATGCGACAGGTGATGAGCAGTACTTC.

The rearrangement links TRBV28 to TRBJ2-7; possible D gene TRBD1, 6 bases. The CDR3 totals 14 residues. Trimming removed 6 bases at V and 6 bases at J, with 18 bases between. Per germline, CDR1 MDHEN and CDR2 SYDVKM. The CDR3 sequence: CASRLQGRGSEQYF. The CDR3 DNA follows: TGTGCCAGCAGGCTACAGGGTAGGGGGAGCGAGCAGTACTTC. Combining the CDR3 with reference TRBV28 and TRBJ2-7 gives the whole variable domain DVKVTQSSRYLVKRTGEKVFLECVQDMDHENMFWYRQDPGLGLRLIYFSYDVKMKEKGDIPEGYSVSREKKERFSLILESASTNQTSMYLCASRLQGRGSEQYFGPGTRLTVT.

The chain carries TRBV4-1 and TRBJ2-1; D is ambiguous. CDR3 length: 14 residues. The V gene's germline CDR1 is MGHRA and CDR2 YSYEKL. V dropped 0 bases and J dropped 8 bases, with 11 bases sitting between them. The CDR3, as DNA: TGCGCCAGCAGCCAAGACACTGCCCCGGATGAGCAGTTCTTC. Protein sequence: CASSQDTAPDEQFF.

To note about this clone: A junction boundary mismatches the germline segment, possibly from a read error. The V gene is TRBV7-7, the J gene TRBJ2-2; 15 bases map to TRBD2. Germline CDR1 and CDR2: SSHAT and FNYEAQ (reference sequence). CDR3 length equals 20 residues. The CDR3 DNA is TGTGCTAGCAGCCGAGCACCAGGACTAGCGGGAGGGCCGGACACCGGGGAGCTGTTTTTT. Translating gives CASSRAPGLAGGPDTGELFF.

The chain combines TRBV18 with TRBJ2-1; tentative D call: TRBD2 (5 bases). Germline values: CDR1 KGHSH, CDR2 LQKENI. The CDR3 contains 13 residues. Between the trimmed V and J ends, which lost 1 base and 5 bases, there was a span of 6 bases. The CDR3 protein is CASSPRLNNEQFF. The CDR3 nucleotides read TGTGCCAGCTCACCACGACTAAACAATGAGCAGTTCTTC.

The chain has TRBV19 and TRBJ2-1; 9 bases fit TRBD1. The CDR3 loop spans 20 amino acids. Germline assignment: CDR1 LNHDA and CDR2 SQIVND (reference sequence). Losses at the gene ends were 8 bases for V and 0 bases for J; bases not matched to a gene: 20. The CDR3 DNA reads TGTGCCAGTTCCTTAGGGGACAGGGTTTTTAGGCCACGCTCCTACAATGAGCAGTTCTTC. Its protein product is CASSLGDRVFRPRSYNEQFF.

The DNA for the CDR3 is TGTGCCAGCAGCTTGGCGAACACTGAAGCTTTCTTT. Its protein product is CASSLANTEAFF. The rearrangement joins TRBV6-6 to TRBJ1-1, with D hard to call. This CDR3 spans 12 amino acids. Germline assignment: CDR1 MNHNY and CDR2 SVGAGI (reference sequence). V lost 6 bases, J lost 1 base, and 6 bases lay in between.

This clone was seen once. The rearrangement links TRBV5-1 to TRBJ1-4, with 10 bases fitting TRBD1. The CDR3 is made up of 15 amino acids. V shed 1 base and J 5 bases; nucleotides not matched to a gene: 2. The V gene's germline CDR1 is SGHRS and CDR2 YFSETQ. In nucleotides, the CDR3 is TGCGCCAGCAGCTTGACGGGACAGGGGAATGAAAAACTGTTTTTT. Encoded protein: CASSLTGQGNEKLFF.

This clone was seen more than once but under ten times. V and J are TRBV5-1 and TRBJ2-7; 10 bases align to TRBD1. The CDR3 is made up of 15 amino acids. Unmatched junction bases numbered 7, after V lost 5 bases and J lost 2 bases. Germline V gene data show CDR1 as SGHRS and CDR2 as YFSETQ. CDR3 sequence reads: CASSRAGTGAYEQYF. In nucleotides, the CDR3 is TGCGCCAGCAGTCGAGCCGGGACAGGGGCCTACGAGCAGTACTTC.

The chain employs TRBV5-1 and TRBJ1-3; D gene uncertain. Germline V gene lookup returns CDR1 SGHRS and CDR2 YFSETQ. This CDR3 contains 15 residues. The V and J ends lost 3 bases and 8 bases respectively, with 18 bases between them. CDR3 loop: CASSSLPGAGDTIYF. The CDR3 DNA reads TGCGCCAGCAGCTCCTTACCGGGAGCCGGGGACACCATATATTTT.

The V call is TRBV27, the J call TRBJ1-4; possibly TRBD1 for D (6 bases). Germline V CDR1 and CDR2: MNHEY, SMNVEV (reference sequence). V dropped 2 bases and J dropped 8 bases, with 12 bases sitting between them. This CDR3 has 14 amino acids. This CDR3 is CASSLVHTGEKLFF. CDR3 nucleotide sequence: TGTGCCAGCAGTTTAGTCCATACAGGGGAAAAACTGTTTTTT.

The gene calls are TRBV5-4 and TRBJ2-5; maybe TRBD1 (6 bases). The CDR3 sequence is 14 residues long. Germline assignment: CDR1 SGHNT and CDR2 YYREEE (reference sequence). V dropped 4 bases and J dropped 3 bases, with 13 bases sitting between them. In DNA form, the CDR3 reads TGTGCCAGCAGCCGTGAAGGACAGAAAGAGACCCAGTACTTC. It is translated as CASSREGQKETQYF.

The chain joins TRBV5-1 to TRBJ1-5; 8 bases map to TRBD1. The CDR3 loop spans 14 amino acids. CDR1 is SGHRS, CDR2 YFSETQ, per germline. The junction had 6 bases not matched to a gene; V was cut back by 4 bases and J by 6 bases. CDR3 loop: CASSTGQGGQPQHF. CDR3 coding DNA: TGCGCCAGCAGCACCGGACAGGGAGGTCAGCCCCAGCATTTT.

V is TRBV5-1 and J is TRBJ2-1, with TRBD2 identical over 15 bases. The germline V gene encodes CDR1 SGHRS and CDR2 YFSETQ. J lost 5 bases, V lost 4 bases, and 10 bases had no gene match. The CDR3 contains 18 residues. The CDR3 loop is CASSPGTSGRLKNNEQFF. Written as DNA, the CDR3 is TGCGCCAGCAGCCCGGGGACTAGCGGGAGGCTGAAGAACAATGAGCAGTTCTTC.

The chain carries TRBV7-2 and TRBJ1-1; D unclear. This CDR3 spans 15 amino acids. CDR1 SGHTA and CDR2 FQGNSA come from the germline V gene. V was pared by 3 bases and J by 3 bases, with 14 bases between. The CDR3 DNA sequence: TGTGCCAGCAGCTTGGCCAGGTACGGGGACACTGAAGCTTTCTTT. This encodes CASSLARYGDTEAFF.

The V gene is TRBV6-1, the J gene TRBJ2-7, with a tentative D call TRBD2 (6 bases). Germline V CDR1 and CDR2: MNHNS, SASEGT. This CDR3 has 16 residues. V was pared by 0 bases and J by 3 bases, with 15 bases between. CDR3 loop: CASSEALWGVGYEQYF. In nucleotides, the CDR3 is TGTGCCAGCAGTGAAGCGCTTTGGGGGGTTGGCTACGAGCAGTACTTC.

The gene calls are TRBV11-1 and TRBJ2-5; the match to TRBD2 covers 12 bases. CDR1 SGHAT and CDR2 FQDESV come from the germline V gene (reference sequence). This CDR3 region has 16 residues. J was trimmed by 5 bases and V by 5 bases; bases with no gene match: 9. DNA for the CDR3: TGTGCCAGCAGCGGGACTAGCGGGCTGTTACTCGAGACCCAGTACTTC. Protein sequence: CASSGTSGLLLETQYF. Drawing the rest from reference TRBV11-1 and TRBJ2-5, the complete variable domain is EAEVAQSPRYKITEKSQAVAFWCDPISGHATLYWYRQILGQGPELLVQFQDESVVDDSQLPKDRFSAERLKGVDSTLKIQPAELGDSAMYLCASSGTSGLLLETQYFGPGTRLLVL.

The chain recombines TRBV13 with TRBJ1-2; TRBD1 might be the D (6 bases). CDR3 length equals 15 residues. Germline V gene data show CDR1 as PRHDT and CDR2 as FYEKMQ (reference sequence). Trimming cost V 9 bases and J 0 bases, with 17 bases left between them. The CDR3, as DNA: TGTGCCAGTACCCGGGGGGGCAATACTAACTATGGCTACACCTTC. Protein sequence: CASTRGGNTNYGYTF.

In this sample, this clone turned up once. The rearrangement joins TRBV28 to TRBJ2-7, with 10 bases matching TRBD1. With 4 bases clipped from V and 5 bases from J, the junction kept 5 bases outside the gene matches. Germline V gene data show CDR1 as MDHEN and CDR2 as SYDVKM. The CDR3 loop spans 14 amino acids. The CDR3 nucleotides are TGTGCCAGCAGTTCGCCGGGACAGGGGAACGAGCAGTACTTC. Protein: CASSSPGQGNEQYF.